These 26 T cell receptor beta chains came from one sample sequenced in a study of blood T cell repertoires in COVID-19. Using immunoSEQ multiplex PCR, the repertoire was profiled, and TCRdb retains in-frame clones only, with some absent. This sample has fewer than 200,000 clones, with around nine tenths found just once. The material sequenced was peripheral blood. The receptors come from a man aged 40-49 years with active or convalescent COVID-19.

CDR3 amino acids: CASSRQAGGQDTQYF. The CDR3 DNA is TGCGCCAGCAGCCGGCAGGCCGGGGGGCAAGATACGCAGTATTTT. V usage is TRBV4-3 and J usage is TRBJ2-3; maybe TRBD2 (7 bases). V was trimmed by 4 bases and J by 5 bases, leaving 16 bases between them. This CDR3 is built from 15 residues. Germline values: CDR1 LGHNA, CDR2 YSLEER.

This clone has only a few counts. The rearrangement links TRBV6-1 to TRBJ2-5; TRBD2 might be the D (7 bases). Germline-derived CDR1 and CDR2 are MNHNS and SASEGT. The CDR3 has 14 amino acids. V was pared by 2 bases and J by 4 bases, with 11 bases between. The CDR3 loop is CASSERGAGETQYF. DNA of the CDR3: TGTGCCAGCAGTGAACGGGGGGCTGGAGAGACCCAGTACTTC.

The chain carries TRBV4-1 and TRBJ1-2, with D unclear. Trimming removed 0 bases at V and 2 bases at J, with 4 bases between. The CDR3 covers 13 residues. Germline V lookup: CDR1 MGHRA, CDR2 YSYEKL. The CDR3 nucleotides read TGCGCCAGCAGCCAAGACGGGAACTATGGCTACACCTTC. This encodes CASSQDGNYGYTF.

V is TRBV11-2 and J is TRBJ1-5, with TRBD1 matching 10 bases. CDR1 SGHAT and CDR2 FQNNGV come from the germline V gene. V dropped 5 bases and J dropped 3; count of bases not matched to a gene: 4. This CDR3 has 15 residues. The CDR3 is CASSVTGGFNQPQHF. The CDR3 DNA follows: TGTGCCAGCAGCGTGACAGGGGGCTTCAATCAGCCCCAGCATTTT.

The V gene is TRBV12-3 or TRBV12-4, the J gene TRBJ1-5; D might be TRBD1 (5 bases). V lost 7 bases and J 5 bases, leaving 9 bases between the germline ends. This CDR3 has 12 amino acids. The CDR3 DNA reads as TGTGCCAGCACCCTAGGGGATCAGCCCCAGCATTTT. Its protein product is CASTLGDQPQHF.

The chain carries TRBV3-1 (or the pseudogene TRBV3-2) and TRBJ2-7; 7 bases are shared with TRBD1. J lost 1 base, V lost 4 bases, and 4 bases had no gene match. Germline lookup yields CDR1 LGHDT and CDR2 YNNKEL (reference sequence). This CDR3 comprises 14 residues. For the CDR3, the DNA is TGTGCCAGCAGCCCAGGGACAGTTTCCTACGAGCAGTACTTC. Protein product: CASSPGTVSYEQYF.

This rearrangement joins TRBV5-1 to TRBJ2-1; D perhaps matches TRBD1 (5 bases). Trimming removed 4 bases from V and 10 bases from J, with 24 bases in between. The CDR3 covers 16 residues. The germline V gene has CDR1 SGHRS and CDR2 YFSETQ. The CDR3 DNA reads TGCGCCAGCAGCCGCAATTCGGACACCTTGAGGCACGAGCAGTTCTTC. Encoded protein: CASSRNSDTLRHEQFF.

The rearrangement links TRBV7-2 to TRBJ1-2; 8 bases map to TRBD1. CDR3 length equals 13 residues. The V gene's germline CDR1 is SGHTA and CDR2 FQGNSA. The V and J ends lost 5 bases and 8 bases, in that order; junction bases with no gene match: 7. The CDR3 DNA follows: TGTGCCAGCAGCCGACAGGGGAGGGAAGGCTACACCTTC. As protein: CASSRQGREGYTF.

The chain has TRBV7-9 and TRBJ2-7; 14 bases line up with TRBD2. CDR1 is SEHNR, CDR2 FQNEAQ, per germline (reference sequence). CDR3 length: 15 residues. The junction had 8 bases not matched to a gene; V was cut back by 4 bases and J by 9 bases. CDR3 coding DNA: TGTGCCAGCAGCTCGGTGGGACTAGCGGGAGAATGGCAGTACTTC. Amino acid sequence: CASSSVGLAGEWQYF.

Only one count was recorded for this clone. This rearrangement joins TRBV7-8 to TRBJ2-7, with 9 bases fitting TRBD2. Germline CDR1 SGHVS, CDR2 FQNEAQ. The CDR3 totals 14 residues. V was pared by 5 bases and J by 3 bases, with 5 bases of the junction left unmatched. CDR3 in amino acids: CASSLSGGLYEQYF. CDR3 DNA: TGTGCCAGCAGCCTTAGCGGGGGACTCTACGAGCAGTACTTC.

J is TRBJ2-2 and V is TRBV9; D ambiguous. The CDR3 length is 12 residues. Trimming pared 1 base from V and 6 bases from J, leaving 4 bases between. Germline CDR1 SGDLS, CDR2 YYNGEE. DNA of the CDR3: TGTGCCAGCAGCGTAAACTCCGGGGAGCTGTTTTTT. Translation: CASSVNSGELFF.

The CDR3 DNA reads TGCGCCAGCAGCTTGGCCCGGGACAGGGACGGCTACACCTTC. Translating it yields CASSLARDRDGYTF. The chain combines TRBV5-1 with TRBJ1-2; 9 bases are shared with TRBD1. The CDR3 runs to 14 residues. V lost 0 bases and J lost 8; bases outside the gene matches: 5. The germline V gene encodes CDR1 SGHRS and CDR2 YFSETQ.

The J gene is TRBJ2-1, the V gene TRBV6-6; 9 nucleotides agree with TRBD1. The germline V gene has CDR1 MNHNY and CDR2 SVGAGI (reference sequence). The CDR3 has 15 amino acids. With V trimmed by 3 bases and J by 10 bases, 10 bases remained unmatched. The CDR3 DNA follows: TGTGCCAGCAGTTATGATGGGGACAGGGTGGGGGAGCAGTTCTTC. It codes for CASSYDGDRVGEQFF.

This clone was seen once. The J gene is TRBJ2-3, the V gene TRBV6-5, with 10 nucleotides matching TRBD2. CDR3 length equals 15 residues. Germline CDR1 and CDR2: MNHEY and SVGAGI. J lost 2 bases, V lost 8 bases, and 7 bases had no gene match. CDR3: CASWLAGASTDTQYF. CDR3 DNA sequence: TGTGCCAGCTGGCTAGCGGGGGCGTCCACAGATACGCAGTATTTT.

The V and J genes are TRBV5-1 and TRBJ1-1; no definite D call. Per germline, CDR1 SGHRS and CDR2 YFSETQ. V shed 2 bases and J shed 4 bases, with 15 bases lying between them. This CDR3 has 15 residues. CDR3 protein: CASSFPGSGGTEAFF. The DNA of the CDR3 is TGCGCCAGCAGCTTCCCGGGATCAGGTGGCACTGAAGCTTTCTTT.

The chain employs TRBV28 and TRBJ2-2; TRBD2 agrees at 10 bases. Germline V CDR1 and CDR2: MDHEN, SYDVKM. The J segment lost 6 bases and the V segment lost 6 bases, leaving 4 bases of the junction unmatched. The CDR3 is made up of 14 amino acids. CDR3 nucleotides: TGTGCCAGCAGACCAGCGGGGGGGGCCGGGGAGCTGTTTTTT. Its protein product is CASRPAGGAGELFF. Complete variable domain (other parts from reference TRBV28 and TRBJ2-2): DVKVTQSSRYLVKRTGEKVFLECVQDMDHENMFWYRQDPGLGLRLIYFSYDVKMKEKGDIPEGYSVSREKKERFSLILESASTNQTSMYLCASRPAGGAGELFFGEGSRLTVL.

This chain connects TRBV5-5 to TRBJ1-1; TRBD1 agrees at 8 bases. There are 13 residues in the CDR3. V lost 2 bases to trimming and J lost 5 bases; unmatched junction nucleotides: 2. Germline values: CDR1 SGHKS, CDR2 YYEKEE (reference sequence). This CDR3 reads CASSLTGGTEAFF. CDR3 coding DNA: TGTGCCAGCAGCTTAACAGGGGGGACTGAAGCTTTCTTT.

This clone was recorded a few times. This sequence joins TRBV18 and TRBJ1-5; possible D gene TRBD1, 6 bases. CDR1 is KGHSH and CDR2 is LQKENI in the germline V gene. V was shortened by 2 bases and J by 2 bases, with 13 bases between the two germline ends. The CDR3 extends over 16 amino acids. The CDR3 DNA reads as TGTGCCAGCTCACCATCCAACAGGGTAGGCAATCAGCCCCAGCATTTT. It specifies CASSPSNRVGNQPQHF. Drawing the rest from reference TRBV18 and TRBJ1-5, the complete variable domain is NAGVMQNPRHLVRRRGQEARLRCSPMKGHSHVYWYRQLPEEGLKFMVYLQKENIIDESGMPKERFSAEFPKEGPSILRIQQVVRGDSAAYFCASSPSNRVGNQPQHFGDGTRLSIL.

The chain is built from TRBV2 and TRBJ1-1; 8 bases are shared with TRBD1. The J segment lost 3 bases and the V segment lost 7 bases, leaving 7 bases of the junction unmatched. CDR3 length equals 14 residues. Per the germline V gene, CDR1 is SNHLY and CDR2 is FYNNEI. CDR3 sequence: CASTPTGADTEAFF. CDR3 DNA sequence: TGTGCCAGCACTCCGACAGGGGCGGACACTGAAGCTTTCTTT. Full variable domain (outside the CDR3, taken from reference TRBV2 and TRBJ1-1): EPEVTQTPSHQVTQMGQEVILRCVPISNHLYFYWYRQILGQKVEFLVSFYNNEISEKSEIFDDQFSVERPDGSNFTLKIRSTKLEDSAMYFCASTPTGADTEAFFGQGTRLTVV.

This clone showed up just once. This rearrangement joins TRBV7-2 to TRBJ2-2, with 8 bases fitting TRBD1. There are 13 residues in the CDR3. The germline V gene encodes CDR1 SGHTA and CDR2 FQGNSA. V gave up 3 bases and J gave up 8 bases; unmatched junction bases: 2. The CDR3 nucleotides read TGTGCCAGCAGCTTCGACAGGGGAGGGGAGCTGTTTTTT. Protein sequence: CASSFDRGGELFF.

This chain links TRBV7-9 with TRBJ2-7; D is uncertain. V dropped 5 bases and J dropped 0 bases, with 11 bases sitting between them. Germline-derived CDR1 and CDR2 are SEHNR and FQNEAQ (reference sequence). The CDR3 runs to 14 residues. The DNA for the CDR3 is TGTGCCAGCAGCATCGCGGAGAGCTCCTACGAGCAGTACTTC. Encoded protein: CASSIAESSYEQYF.

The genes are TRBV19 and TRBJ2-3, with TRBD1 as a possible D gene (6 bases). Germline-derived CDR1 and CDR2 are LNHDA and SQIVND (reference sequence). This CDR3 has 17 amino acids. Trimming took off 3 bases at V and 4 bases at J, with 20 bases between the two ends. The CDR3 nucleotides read TGTGCCAGTAGTATCCGTAGTTCAGGGGTGGGCCCAGATACGCAGTATTTT. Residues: CASSIRSSGVGPDTQYF.

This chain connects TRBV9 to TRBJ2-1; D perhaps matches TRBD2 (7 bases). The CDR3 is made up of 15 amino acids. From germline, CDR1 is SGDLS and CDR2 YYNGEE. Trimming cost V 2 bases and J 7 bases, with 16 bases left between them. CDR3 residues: CASSVRGEGRNEQFF. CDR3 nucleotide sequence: TGTGCCAGCAGCGTGAGGGGGGAGGGCCGGAATGAGCAGTTCTTC. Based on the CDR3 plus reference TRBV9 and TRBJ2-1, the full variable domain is DSGVTQTPKHLITATGQRVTLRCSPRSGDLSVYWYQQSLDQGLQFLIQYYNGEERAKGNILERFSAQQFPDLHSELNLSSLELGDSALYFCASSVRGEGRNEQFFGPGTRLTVL.

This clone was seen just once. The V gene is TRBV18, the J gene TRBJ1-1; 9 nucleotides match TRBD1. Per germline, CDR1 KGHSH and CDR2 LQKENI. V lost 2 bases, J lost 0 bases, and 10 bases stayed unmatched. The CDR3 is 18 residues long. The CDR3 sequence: CASSPTDRGPSMNTEAFF. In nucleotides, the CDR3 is TGTGCCAGCTCACCAACGGACAGGGGTCCTTCGATGAACACTGAAGCTTTCTTT.

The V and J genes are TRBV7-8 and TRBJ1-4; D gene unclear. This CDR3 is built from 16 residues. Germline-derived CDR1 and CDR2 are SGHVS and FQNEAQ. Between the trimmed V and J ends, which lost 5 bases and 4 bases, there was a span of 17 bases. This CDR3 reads CASSHWSGRDNEKLFF. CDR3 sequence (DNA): TGTGCCAGCAGCCACTGGAGTGGCAGAGATAATGAAAAACTGTTTTTT.

The CDR3 DNA reads as TGTGCCATCAGTGAGTCACCAGGGGGCTTCGATACGCAGTATTTT. Translating it yields CAISESPGGFDTQYF. V gene TRBV10-3 combines with J gene TRBJ2-3; 8 bases agree with TRBD1. CDR3 size: 15 residues. Germline CDR1 and CDR2: ENHRY and SYGVKD. V was pared by 0 bases and J by 6 bases, with 5 bases of the junction left unmatched.